The next 24 T cell receptor beta chains were all read from a single sample in a study of control samples from healthy donors and cancer patients. TCRdb's copy holds only in-frame clones and misses some; the assay was immunoSEQ multiplex PCR. This table has fewer than 200,000 clones, nearly 90% appearing once. The sequenced material came from blood. These TCRs come from a woman between 45 and 65 years old in good health.

This clone was picked up a small number of times. This rearrangement joins TRBV28 to TRBJ2-5, with 14 bases fitting TRBD2. V lost 5 bases to trimming and J lost 5 bases; unmatched junction nucleotides: 7. Germline loops: CDR1 MDHEN, CDR2 SYDVKM. This CDR3 has 16 residues. The DNA of the CDR3 is TGTGCCAGCAGTCCCGGGACTAGCGGGAGTTTGGAGACCCAGTACTTC. It encodes CASSPGTSGSLETQYF. The entire variable domain, with the rest obtained from reference TRBV28 and TRBJ2-5, is as follows: DVKVTQSSRYLVKRTGEKVFLECVQDMDHENMFWYRQDPGLGLRLIYFSYDVKMKEKGDIPEGYSVSREKKERFSLILESASTNQTSMYLCASSPGTSGSLETQYFGPGTRLLVL.

The chain combines TRBV30 with TRBJ2-2, with D perhaps TRBD1 or TRBD2 (5 bases each). The CDR3 loop spans 14 amino acids. Germline lookup yields CDR1 GTSNPN and CDR2 SVGIG (reference sequence). V was trimmed by 6 bases and J by 2 bases, leaving 13 bases between them. The CDR3 DNA follows: TGTGCCTGTCCCGAGAGGGGAAACACCGGGGAGCTGTTTTTT. It yields the protein CACPERGNTGELFF.

This chain uses TRBV3-1 (or the pseudogene TRBV3-2) with TRBJ2-1, with D possibly being TRBD2 (5 bases). V dropped 6 bases and J dropped 10 bases, with 13 bases sitting between them. Looked up from germline, CDR1 is LGHDT and CDR2 is YNNKEL (reference sequence). The CDR3 runs to 12 residues. The CDR3 reads CASSLRESEQFF. CDR3 bases: TGTGCCAGCAGTTTACGGGAATCCGAGCAGTTCTTC.

The chain recombines TRBV10-3 with TRBJ2-7; no reliable D call. Trimming removed 3 bases at V and 4 bases at J, with 7 bases between. CDR3 size: 12 residues. In germline, CDR1 is ENHRY, CDR2 SYGVKD. The CDR3 loop is CAISDSTYEQYF. In DNA form, the CDR3 reads TGTGCCATCAGTGACTCTACTTACGAGCAGTACTTC.

The CDR3 here is CASSQSTREGYGYTF. The CDR3 DNA reads TGCGCCAGCAGCCAAAGTACAAGGGAAGGCTATGGCTACACCTTC. The gene calls are TRBV4-3 and TRBJ1-2; D is uncertain. Trimming pared 2 bases from V and 4 bases from J, leaving 14 bases between. The CDR3 length is 15 residues. From germline, CDR1 is LGHNA and CDR2 YSLEER.

The J gene is TRBJ1-2, the V gene TRBV28; TRBD1 might be the D (6 bases). Germline V gene data show CDR1 as MDHEN and CDR2 as SYDVKM. This CDR3 comprises 17 residues. V lost 5 bases and J 4 bases, leaving 23 bases between the germline ends. CDR3 loop: CASSLHLGGAASYGYTF. The CDR3 coding sequence is TGTGCCAGCAGTCTCCATCTGGGGGGGGCGGCCAGCTATGGCTACACCTTC.

Here the CDR3 DNA reads TGTGCCAGTAGTATATCCCCGCCCAATGAGCAGTTCTTC. It is translated as CASSISPPNEQFF. The V and J genes are TRBV19 and TRBJ2-1, with no clear D. Germline V gene sequence: CDR1 LNHDA, CDR2 SQIVND (reference sequence). Trimming pared 2 bases from V and 6 bases from J, leaving 8 bases between. The CDR3 is 13 amino acids.

This chain links TRBV6-2 or TRBV6-3 with TRBJ1-2; D ambiguous. The CDR3 extends over 14 amino acids. The germline gives CDR1 MNHEY, CDR2 SVGEGT. V lost 2 bases and J 0 bases, leaving 7 bases between the germline ends. CDR3 protein: CASSYGSTNYGYTF. In DNA, the CDR3 is TGTGCCAGCAGTTACGGGTCAACTAACTATGGCTACACCTTC.

This chain links TRBV4-3 with TRBJ1-4; the D gene is possibly TRBD1 (6 bases). Germline V lookup: CDR1 LGHNA, CDR2 YSLEER. The CDR3 runs to 16 residues. The ends were cut back, 4 bases at V and 8 bases at J, with 20 bases in the middle. The CDR3 is CASSPAEAGTREKLFF. CDR3 sequence (DNA): TGCGCCAGCAGCCCGGCCGAGGCAGGGACAAGAGAAAAACTGTTTTTT.

V usage is TRBV14 and J usage is TRBJ1-2; 7 bases map to TRBD1. The V and J ends lost 3 bases and 8 bases, in that order; junction bases with no gene match: 15. Looked up from germline, CDR1 is SGHDN and CDR2 is FVKESK. The CDR3 runs 16 residues. The CDR3 sequence: CASSQIDRASQRGYTF. CDR3 DNA sequence: TGTGCCAGCAGCCAGATAGACAGGGCCTCCCAGAGGGGCTACACCTTC.

The chain links TRBV5-6 to TRBJ2-1, with TRBD2 matching over 9 bases. CDR3 length equals 15 residues. Looked up from germline, CDR1 is SGHDT and CDR2 is YYEEEE. The trim removed 4 bases at V and 6 bases at J, leaving 8 bases unmatched. CDR3 nucleotide sequence: TGTGCCAGCAGCCCCCCCCTAGCGGGATTCAATGAGCAGTTCTTC. It codes for CASSPPLAGFNEQFF.

The chain combines TRBV12-3 or TRBV12-4 with TRBJ2-7; 8 nucleotides match TRBD2. This CDR3 has 13 amino acids. The junction had 5 bases not matched to a gene; V was cut back by 4 bases and J by 6 bases. CDR3 loop: CASSSGGASEQYF. The CDR3 bases are TGTGCCAGCAGTTCCGGGGGGGCGTCCGAGCAGTACTTC.

This rearrangement joins TRBV6-5 to TRBJ1-1, with D tentatively TRBD1 (5 bases). This CDR3 is built from 13 residues. Germline loops: CDR1 MNHEY, CDR2 SVGAGI. V dropped 5 bases and J dropped 1 base, with 8 bases sitting between them. The CDR3 loop is CASSPGPNTEAFF. DNA of the CDR3: TGTGCCAGCAGTCCGGGACCGAACACTGAAGCTTTCTTT.

The genes are TRBV5-1 and TRBJ1-6; the match to TRBD1 covers 8 bases. The trim removed 4 bases at V and 7 bases at J, leaving 7 bases unmatched. The germline V gene encodes CDR1 SGHRS and CDR2 YFSETQ. The CDR3 has 15 residues. CDR3 amino acids: CASSPDRVGNSPLHF. DNA for the CDR3: TGCGCCAGCAGCCCGGACAGGGTGGGGAATTCACCCCTCCACTTT.

V and J are TRBV28 and TRBJ1-3; D uncertain. This CDR3 contains 12 residues. Germline V gene sequence: CDR1 MDHEN, CDR2 SYDVKM. Between the trimmed V and J ends, which lost 5 bases and 4 bases, there was a span of 6 bases. The CDR3 nucleotides are TGTGCCAGCAGTAGAGAGGGAAACACCATATATTTT. It is translated as CASSREGNTIYF.

The CDR3 loop is CASSAKGGGTEAFF. The CDR3 region has the DNA TGTGCCAGCTCTGCCAAGGGGGGGGGCACTGAAGCTTTCTTT. This rearrangement joins TRBV18 to TRBJ1-1; TRBD1 is a possible D gene (6 bases). This CDR3 comprises 14 residues. Between the trimmed V and J ends, which lost 6 bases and 4 bases, there was a span of 15 bases. Germline values: CDR1 KGHSH, CDR2 LQKENI.

The chain links TRBV27 to TRBJ2-7; 8 bases fit TRBD2. This CDR3 comprises 16 residues. V was clipped by 0 bases and J by 3 bases; unmatched bases: 7. CDR1 MNHEY and CDR2 SMNVEV come from the germline V gene (reference sequence). DNA of the CDR3: TGTGCCAGCAGTTTATCGATTTCGGGGGGGCACTACGAGCAGTACTTC. Amino acids: CASSLSISGGHYEQYF.

This rearrangement joins TRBV9 to TRBJ2-7; D perhaps matches TRBD2 (6 bases). This CDR3 is 12 amino acids long. V lost 3 bases and J lost 6, with 10 bases in between. Germline V gene lookup returns CDR1 SGDLS and CDR2 YYNGEE. This CDR3 reads CASSASGVEQYF. As DNA, the CDR3 is TGTGCCAGCAGCGCATCGGGGGTCGAGCAGTACTTC.

The chain has TRBV9 and TRBJ2-2, with D unclear. V lost 3 bases, J lost 3 bases, and 12 bases lay in between. CDR1 is SGDLS, CDR2 YYNGEE, per germline. This CDR3 is 15 amino acids long. The CDR3 loop reads CASSDRDPDTGELFF. The CDR3 DNA reads as TGTGCCAGCAGCGACCGTGACCCAGACACCGGGGAGCTGTTTTTT.

This chain's CDR3 is CASRAGTGGGQPQHF. The CDR3 DNA sequence: TGTGCCAGCAGAGCCGGGACAGGGGGCGGACAGCCCCAGCATTTT. V usage is TRBV2 and J usage is TRBJ1-5; 12 nucleotides line up with TRBD1. Germline CDR1 is SNHLY and CDR2 is FYNNEI. With V trimmed by 6 bases and J by 7 bases, 7 bases remained unmatched. CDR3 length: 15 amino acids. Combining the CDR3 with reference TRBV2 and TRBJ1-5 gives the whole variable domain EPEVTQTPSHQVTQMGQEVILRCVPISNHLYFYWYRQILGQKVEFLVSFYNNEISEKSEIFDDQFSVERPDGSNFTLKIRSTKLEDSAMYFCASRAGTGGGQPQHFGDGTRLSIL.

This rearrangement joins TRBV2 to TRBJ2-6, with TRBD1 identical over 8 bases. Unmatched junction bases numbered 8, after V lost 5 bases and J lost 2 bases. The CDR3 consists of 17 residues. Germline V gene sequence: CDR1 SNHLY, CDR2 FYNNEI. The CDR3 spells CASSLWTGRTGANVLTF. As DNA, the CDR3 is TGTGCCAGCAGTCTATGGACAGGGCGGACTGGGGCCAACGTCCTGACTTTC.

V is TRBV25-1 and J is TRBJ2-1; D uncertain. Trimming cost V 3 bases and J 9 bases, with 12 bases left between them. CDR3 length: 13 amino acids. Germline V gene data show CDR1 as MGHDK and CDR2 as SYGVNS. The CDR3 sequence is CASSDRPAGEQFF. The CDR3 bases are TGTGCCAGCAGTGATCGACCCGCCGGTGAGCAGTTCTTC. The full variable domain, with the rest looked up from reference TRBV25-1 and TRBJ2-1, is EADIYQTPRYLVIGTGKKITLECSQTMGHDKMYWYQQDPGMELHLIHYSYGVNSTEKGDLSSESTVSRIRTEHFPLTLESARPSHTSQYLCASSDRPAGEQFFGPGTRLTVL.

This rearrangement joins TRBV29-1 to TRBJ2-2; D is perhaps TRBD2 (6 bases). Trimming left V 4 bases short and J 5 bases short, with 11 bases between. The germline V gene encodes CDR1 SQVTM and CDR2 ANQGSEA. This CDR3 is 13 amino acids long. The DNA for the CDR3 is TGCAGCGTTGCCGGGACTCAAACCGGGGAGCTGTTTTTT. It yields the protein CSVAGTQTGELFF.

This clone has a single count. J is TRBJ2-2 and V is TRBV28; D might be TRBD1 (6 bases). Trimming removed 6 bases at V and 8 bases at J, with 10 bases between. Per germline, CDR1 MDHEN and CDR2 SYDVKM. This CDR3 has 12 amino acids. As DNA, the CDR3 is TGTGCCAGCAGGAACAGGGCTGGGGAGCTGTTTTTT. It yields the protein CASRNRAGELFF. Supplemented by reference TRBV28 and TRBJ2-2, the full variable domain reads DVKVTQSSRYLVKRTGEKVFLECVQDMDHENMFWYRQDPGLGLRLIYFSYDVKMKEKGDIPEGYSVSREKKERFSLILESASTNQTSMYLCASRNRAGELFFGEGSRLTVL.